This T cell receptor (beta chain) was identified in a study of cytomegalovirus exposure and HLA in healthy donors. The PCR used 60 Vbeta and 13 Jbeta primers. Sequenced by immunoSEQ multiplex PCR; TCRdb stores in-frame clones only, minus some. The sample yields about 98,000 clones, 80% to 85% seen once. V was pared by 1 base and J by 7 bases, with 14 bases between. This CDR3 is 15 amino acids long. Germline V gives CDR1 SGHRS, CDR2 YFSETQ. The V and J genes are TRBV5-1 and TRBJ1-4; the D gene is possibly TRBD1 (6 bases). This sequence originates from a man in his forties or fifties in good health and CMV-seronegative. Sample: PBMCs. The CDR3, as DNA: TGCGCCAGCAGCTTGTCAGGGGCCCTGGGTGAAAAACTGTTTTTT. It yields the protein CASSLSGALGEKLFF.